Sequencing of this TCR beta chain was carried out in a study of control samples from healthy donors and cancer patients. Libraries were prepared by immunoSEQ multiplex PCR; TCRdb keeps only in-frame clonotypes and omits some of them. The table records approximately 100,000 clones, 75% to 95% of them present only once. The source of this sequence is a human donor in good health. The donor label of this sample is uncertain. Sample: blood.

CDR3 protein: CSARASAGELFF. The CDR3 bases are TGCAGCGCCAGGGCCTCAGCCGGGGAGCTGTTTTTT. This chain links TRBV29-1 with TRBJ2-2; tentatively, D is TRBD1 (5 bases). This CDR3 is built from 12 residues. The V and J ends lost 7 bases and 6 bases respectively, with 12 bases between them. Looked up from germline, CDR1 is SQVTM and CDR2 is ANQGSEA.